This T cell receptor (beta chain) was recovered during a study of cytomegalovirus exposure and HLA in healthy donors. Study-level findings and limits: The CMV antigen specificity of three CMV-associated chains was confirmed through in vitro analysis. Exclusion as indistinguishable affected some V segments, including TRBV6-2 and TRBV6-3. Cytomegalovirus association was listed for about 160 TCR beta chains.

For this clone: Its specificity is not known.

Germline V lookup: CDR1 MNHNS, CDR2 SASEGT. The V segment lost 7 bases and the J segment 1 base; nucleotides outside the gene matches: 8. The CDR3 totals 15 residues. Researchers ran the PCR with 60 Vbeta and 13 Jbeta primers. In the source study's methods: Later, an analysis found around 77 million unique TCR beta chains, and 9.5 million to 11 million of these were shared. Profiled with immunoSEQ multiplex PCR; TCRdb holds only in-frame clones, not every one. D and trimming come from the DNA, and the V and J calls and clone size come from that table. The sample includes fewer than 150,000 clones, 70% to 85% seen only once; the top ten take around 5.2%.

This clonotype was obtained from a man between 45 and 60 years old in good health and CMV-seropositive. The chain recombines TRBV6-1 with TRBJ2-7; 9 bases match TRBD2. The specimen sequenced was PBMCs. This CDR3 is CASTNSGGSSYEQYF. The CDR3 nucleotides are TGTGCCAGCACTAATAGCGGGGGTTCTTCCTACGAGCAGTACTTC.